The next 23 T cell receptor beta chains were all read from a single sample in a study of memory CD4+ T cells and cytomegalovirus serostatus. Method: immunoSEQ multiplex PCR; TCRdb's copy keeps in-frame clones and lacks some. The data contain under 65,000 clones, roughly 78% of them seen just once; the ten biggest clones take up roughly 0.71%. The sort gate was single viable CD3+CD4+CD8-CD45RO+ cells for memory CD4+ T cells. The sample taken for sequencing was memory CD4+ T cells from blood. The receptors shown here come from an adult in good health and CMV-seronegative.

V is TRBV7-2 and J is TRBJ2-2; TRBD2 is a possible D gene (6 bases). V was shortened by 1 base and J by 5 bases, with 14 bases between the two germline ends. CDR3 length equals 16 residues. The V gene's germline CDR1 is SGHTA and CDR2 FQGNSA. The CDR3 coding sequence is TGTGCCAGCAGCTTAGTTTGGACTACGCTTACCGGGGAGCTGTTTTTT. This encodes CASSLVWTTLTGELFF. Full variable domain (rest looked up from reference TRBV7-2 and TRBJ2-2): GAGVSQSPSNKVTEKGKDVELRCDPISGHTALYWYRQSLGQGLEFLIYFQGNSAPDKSGLPSDRFSAERTGGSVSTLTIQRTQQEDSAVYLCASSLVWTTLTGELFFGEGSRLTVL.

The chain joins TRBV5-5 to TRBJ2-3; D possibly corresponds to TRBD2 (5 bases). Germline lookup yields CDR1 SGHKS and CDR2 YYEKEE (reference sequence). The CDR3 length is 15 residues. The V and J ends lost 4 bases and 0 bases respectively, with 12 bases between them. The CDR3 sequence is CASSRGLPSTDTQYF. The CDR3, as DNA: TGTGCCAGCAGCCGAGGGTTACCTAGCACAGATACGCAGTATTTT.

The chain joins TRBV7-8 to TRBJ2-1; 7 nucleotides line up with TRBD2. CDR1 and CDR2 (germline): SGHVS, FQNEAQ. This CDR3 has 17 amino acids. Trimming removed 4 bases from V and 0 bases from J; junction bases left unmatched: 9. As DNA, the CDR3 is TGTGCCAGCAGCTCCCGCCAAGCGGGGAGCTCCTACAATGAGCAGTTCTTC. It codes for CASSSRQAGSSYNEQFF.

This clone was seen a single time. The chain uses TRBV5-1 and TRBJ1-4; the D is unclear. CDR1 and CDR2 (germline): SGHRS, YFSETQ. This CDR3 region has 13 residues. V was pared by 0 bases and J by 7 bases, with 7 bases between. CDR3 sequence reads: CASSLASGEKLFF. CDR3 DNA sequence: TGCGCCAGCAGCTTGGCCTCGGGTGAAAAACTGTTTTTT.

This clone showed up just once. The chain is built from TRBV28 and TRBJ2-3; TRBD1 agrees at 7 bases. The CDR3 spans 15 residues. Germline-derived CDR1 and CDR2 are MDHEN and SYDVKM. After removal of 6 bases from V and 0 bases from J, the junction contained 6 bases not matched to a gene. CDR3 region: CASSRTGHSTDTQYF. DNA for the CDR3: TGTGCCAGCAGCAGGACAGGTCATAGCACAGATACGCAGTATTTT.

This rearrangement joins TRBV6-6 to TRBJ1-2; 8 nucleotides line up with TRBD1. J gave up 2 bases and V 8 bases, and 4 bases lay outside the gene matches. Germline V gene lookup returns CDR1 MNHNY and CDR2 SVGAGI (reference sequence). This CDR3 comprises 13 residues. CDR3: CASGYRGNYGYTF. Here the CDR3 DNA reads TGTGCCAGCGGATACAGGGGGAACTATGGCTACACCTTC.

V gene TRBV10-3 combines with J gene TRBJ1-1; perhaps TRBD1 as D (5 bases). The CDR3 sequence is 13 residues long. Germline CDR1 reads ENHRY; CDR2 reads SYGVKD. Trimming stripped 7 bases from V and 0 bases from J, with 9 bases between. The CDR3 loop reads CAITAGLNTEAFF. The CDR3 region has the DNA TGTGCCATCACAGCGGGGCTGAACACTGAAGCTTTCTTT.

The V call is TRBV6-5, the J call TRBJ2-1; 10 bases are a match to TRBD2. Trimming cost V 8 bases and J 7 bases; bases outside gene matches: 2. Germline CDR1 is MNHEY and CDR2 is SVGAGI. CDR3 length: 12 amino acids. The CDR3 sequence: CASAGLANEQFF. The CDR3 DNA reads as TGTGCCAGCGCGGGACTAGCGAATGAGCAGTTCTTC.

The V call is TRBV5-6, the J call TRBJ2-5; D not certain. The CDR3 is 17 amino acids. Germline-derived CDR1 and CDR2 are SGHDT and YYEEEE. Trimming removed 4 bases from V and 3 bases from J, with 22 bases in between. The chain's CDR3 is CASSLVGLPGTKETQYF. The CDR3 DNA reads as TGTGCCAGCAGCCTGGTAGGCCTTCCAGGAACCAAAGAGACCCAGTACTTC.

This CDR3 is CASSDDRENQPQHF. The CDR3 bases are TGTGCCAGCAGTGACGACAGGGAAAATCAGCCCCAGCATTTT. V gene TRBV6-1 combines with J gene TRBJ1-5; TRBD1 agrees at 7 bases. Trimming at V came to 3 bases and at J to 4 bases, leaving 3 bases not matched to a gene. Per the germline V gene, CDR1 is MNHNS and CDR2 is SASEGT. This CDR3 has 14 residues.

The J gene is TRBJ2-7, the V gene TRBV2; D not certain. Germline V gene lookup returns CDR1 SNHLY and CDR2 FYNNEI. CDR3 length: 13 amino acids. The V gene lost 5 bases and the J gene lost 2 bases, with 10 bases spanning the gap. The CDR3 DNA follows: TGTGCCAGCAGTCGAGACATCGCCTACGAGCAGTACTTC. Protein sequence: CASSRDIAYEQYF.

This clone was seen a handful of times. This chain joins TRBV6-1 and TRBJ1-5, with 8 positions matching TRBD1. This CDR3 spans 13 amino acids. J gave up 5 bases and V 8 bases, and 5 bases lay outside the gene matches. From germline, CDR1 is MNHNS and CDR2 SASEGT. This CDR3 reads CASDRGVDQPQHF. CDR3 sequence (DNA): TGTGCCAGCGACAGGGGAGTGGATCAGCCCCAGCATTTT.

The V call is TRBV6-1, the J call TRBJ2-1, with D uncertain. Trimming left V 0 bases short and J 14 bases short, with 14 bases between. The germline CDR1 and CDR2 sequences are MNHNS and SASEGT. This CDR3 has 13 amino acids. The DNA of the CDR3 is TGTGCCAGCAGTGAAGCTCGCAGGAGTATGAAGTTCTTC. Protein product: CASSEARRSMKFF.

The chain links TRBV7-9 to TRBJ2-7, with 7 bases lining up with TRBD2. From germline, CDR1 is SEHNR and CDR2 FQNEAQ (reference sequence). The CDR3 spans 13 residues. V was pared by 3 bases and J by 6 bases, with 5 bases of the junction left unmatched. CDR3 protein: CASSLGTIGEQYF. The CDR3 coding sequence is TGTGCCAGCAGCTTGGGGACTATTGGCGAGCAGTACTTC.

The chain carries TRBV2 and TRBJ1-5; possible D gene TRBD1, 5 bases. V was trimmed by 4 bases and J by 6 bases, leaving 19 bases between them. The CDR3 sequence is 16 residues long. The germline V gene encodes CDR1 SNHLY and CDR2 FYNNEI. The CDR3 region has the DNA TGTGCCAGCAGTGTGCGCAGGGTTAAGGATAGTCAGCCCCAGCATTTT. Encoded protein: CASSVRRVKDSQPQHF.

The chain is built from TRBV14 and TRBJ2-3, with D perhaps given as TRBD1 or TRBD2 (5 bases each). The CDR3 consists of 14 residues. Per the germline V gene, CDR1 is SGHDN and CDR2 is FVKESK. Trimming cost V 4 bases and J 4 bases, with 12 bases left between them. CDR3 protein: CASSRGGRSDTQYF. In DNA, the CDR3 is TGTGCCAGCAGCCGTGGGGGTCGATCAGATACGCAGTATTTT.

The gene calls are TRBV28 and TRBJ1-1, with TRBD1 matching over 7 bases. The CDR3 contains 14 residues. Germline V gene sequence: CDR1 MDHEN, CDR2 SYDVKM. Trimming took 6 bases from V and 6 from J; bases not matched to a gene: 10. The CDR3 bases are TGTGCCAGCAGGGGGGGACAGTTTCGTTCTGAAGCTTTCTTT. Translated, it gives CASRGGQFRSEAFF.

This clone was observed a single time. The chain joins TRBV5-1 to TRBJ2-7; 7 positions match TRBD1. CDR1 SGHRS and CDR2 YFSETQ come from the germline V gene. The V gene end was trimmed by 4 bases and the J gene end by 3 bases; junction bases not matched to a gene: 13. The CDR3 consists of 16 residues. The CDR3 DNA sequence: TGCGCCAGCAGCCTCCTTTCCCTCCGGGACAGCTACGAGCAGTACTTC. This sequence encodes CASSLLSLRDSYEQYF. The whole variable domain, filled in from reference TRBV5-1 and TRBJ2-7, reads KAGVTQTPRYLIKTRGQQVTLSCSPISGHRSVSWYQQTPGQGLQFLFEYFSETQRNKGNFPGRFSGRQFSNSRSEMNVSTLELGDSALYLCASSLLSLRDSYEQYFGPGTRLTVT.

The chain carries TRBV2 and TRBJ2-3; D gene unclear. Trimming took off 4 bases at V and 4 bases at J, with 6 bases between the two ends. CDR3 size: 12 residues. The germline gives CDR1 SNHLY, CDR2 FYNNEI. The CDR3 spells CASSAAPDTQYF. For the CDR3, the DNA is TGTGCCAGCAGTGCGGCTCCAGATACGCAGTATTTT.

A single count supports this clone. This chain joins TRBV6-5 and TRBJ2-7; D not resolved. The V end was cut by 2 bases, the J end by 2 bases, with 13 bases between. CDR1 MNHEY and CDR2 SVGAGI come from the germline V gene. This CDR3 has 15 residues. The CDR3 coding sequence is TGTGCCAGCAGTTACGACGCCAGCGAAACCTACGAGCAGTACTTC. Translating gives CASSYDASETYEQYF.

This CDR3 is CASSRTAQLIYF. The CDR3 DNA follows: TGTGCCAGCAGCCGGACAGCCCAACTCATATATTTT. The chain has TRBV5-6 and TRBJ1-3, with D possibly matching TRBD1 (6 bases). CDR1 is SGHDT, CDR2 YYEEEE, per germline. The CDR3 runs 12 residues. With 4 bases removed from V and 12 bases from J, the gap between germline ends came to 14 bases.

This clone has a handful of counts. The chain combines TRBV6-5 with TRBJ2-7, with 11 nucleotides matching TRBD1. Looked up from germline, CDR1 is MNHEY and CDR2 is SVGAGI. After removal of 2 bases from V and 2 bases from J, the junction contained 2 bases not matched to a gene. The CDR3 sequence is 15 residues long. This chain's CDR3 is CASSYRDRGTYEQYF. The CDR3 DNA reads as TGTGCCAGCAGTTACCGGGACAGGGGGACCTACGAGCAGTACTTC.

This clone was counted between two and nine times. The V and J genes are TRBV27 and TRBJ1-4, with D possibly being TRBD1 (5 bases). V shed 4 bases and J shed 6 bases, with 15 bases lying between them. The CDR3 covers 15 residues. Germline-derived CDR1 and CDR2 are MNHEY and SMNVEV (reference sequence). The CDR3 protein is CASSSSGRGYEKLFF. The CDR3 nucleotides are TGTGCCAGCAGTTCCTCAGGGCGGGGGTATGAAAAACTGTTTTTT. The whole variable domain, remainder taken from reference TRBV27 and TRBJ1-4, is EAQVTQNPRYLITVTGKKLTVTCSQNMNHEYMSWYRQDPGLGLRQIYYSMNVEVTDKGDVPEGYKVSRKEKRNFPLILESPSPNQTSLYFCASSSSGRGYEKLFFGSGTQLSVL.